Each of the 25 T cell receptor beta chains below was sequenced from the same sample in a study of cytomegalovirus exposure and HLA in healthy donors (dated by TCRdb to about 2017). The library was prepared using the immunoSEQ multiplex PCR assay. A mixture of 60 forward primers for TCR Vbeta segments and 13 reverse primers for TCR Jbeta segments was used in the multiplex PCR. TCRdb took over this immuneACCESS table, retaining in-frame rearrangements with V and J assigned. Such tables are incomplete; in checked studies, under half of the missing clones stem from an unresolved V gene, and the remainder is unexplained. This sample gives under 300,000 clones in total; approximately 80% of them show up just once. The top ten constitute around 8% of the sample. The sequencing input was PBMCs. The receptor source for this set is an older woman in good health and CMV-seropositive.

The chain carries TRBV18 and TRBJ2-7; the D gene is possibly TRBD1 (7 bases). Germline CDR1 and CDR2: KGHSH and LQKENI. The CDR3 has 14 residues. V was clipped by 4 bases and J by 6 bases, with 16 bases between them. The CDR3 DNA reads TGTGCCAGCTCACTTCGAAGACAGGGAGGCGAGCAGTACTTC. It is translated as CASSLRRQGGEQYF.

The rearrangement links TRBV2 to TRBJ1-1; 7 bases align to TRBD1. This CDR3 is built from 15 residues. V lost 2 bases to trimming and J lost 6 bases; unmatched junction nucleotides: 9. CDR1 SNHLY and CDR2 FYNNEI come from the germline V gene. CDR3 in amino acids: CASSELTGSRAEAFF. CDR3 DNA: TGTGCCAGCAGTGAATTGACAGGGTCAAGGGCTGAAGCTTTCTTT.

V usage is TRBV7-9 and J usage is TRBJ1-2; D perhaps matches TRBD1 (5 bases). V was pared by 6 bases and J by 7 bases, with 9 bases between. From germline, CDR1 is SEHNR and CDR2 FQNEAQ (reference sequence). The CDR3 has 11 amino acids. CDR3 amino acids: CASRTDIGYTF. The CDR3 region has the DNA TGTGCCAGCAGGACAGATATTGGCTACACCTTC. Looking up the rest from reference TRBV7-9 and TRBJ1-2 gives the full variable domain: DTGVSQNPRHKITKRGQNVTFRCDPISEHNRLYWYRQTLGQGPEFLTYFQNEAQLEKSRLLSDRFSAERPKGSFSTLEIQRTEQGDSAMYLCASRTDIGYTFGSGTRLTVV.

The chain combines TRBV6-1 with TRBJ2-7; D might be TRBD2 (6 bases). CDR1 and CDR2 from the germline V gene are MNHNS and SASEGT. The CDR3 sequence is 14 residues long. Deletions cut 0 bases from V and 2 bases from J, with 8 bases between. CDR3 loop: CASSEAAGTYEQYF. The CDR3 DNA reads as TGTGCCAGCAGTGAAGCGGCGGGAACCTACGAGCAGTACTTC.

V gene TRBV10-3 combines with J gene TRBJ1-2, with 7 bases that match TRBD1. Germline trimming cut 3 bases from V and 4 bases from J; bases unmatched to any gene: 8. Germline V gene data show CDR1 as ENHRY and CDR2 as SYGVKD. The length of the CDR3 is 15 residues. The CDR3 region has the DNA TGTGCCATCAGTGACCGACAGGGCATCTCCTATGGCTACACCTTC. This encodes CAISDRQGISYGYTF.

This clone has a handful of counts. J is TRBJ1-1 and V is TRBV9; D is possibly TRBD1 (5 bases). Germline lookup yields CDR1 SGDLS and CDR2 YYNGEE. The CDR3 covers 14 residues. V gave up 3 bases and J gave up 3 bases, with 12 bases separating them. CDR3 protein: CASSALGGYTEAFF. Here the CDR3 DNA reads TGTGCCAGCAGCGCCCTCGGGGGTTACACTGAAGCTTTCTTT.

The chain recombines TRBV5-4 with TRBJ2-7; tentative D call: TRBD2 (5 bases). V was clipped by 0 bases and J by 0 bases, with 7 bases between them. Germline-derived CDR1 and CDR2 are SGHNT and YYREEE (reference sequence). CDR3 length: 14 residues. The CDR3 is CASSLEAGSYEQYF. CDR3 nucleotides: TGTGCCAGCAGCTTGGAGGCGGGCTCCTACGAGCAGTACTTC.

This chain connects TRBV14 to TRBJ2-2; D ambiguous. The V gene's germline CDR1 is SGHDN and CDR2 FVKESK. This CDR3 contains 17 residues. V shed 4 bases and J shed 1 base, with 16 bases lying between them. DNA for the CDR3: TGTGCCAGCAGCCGTTTGCTACCAAGACAGAACACCGGGGAGCTGTTTTTT. Protein: CASSRLLPRQNTGELFF.

The chain is built from TRBV28 and TRBJ2-7; 8 nucleotides agree with TRBD1. The CDR3 is 14 residues long. The V segment lost 4 bases and the J segment 5 bases; nucleotides outside the gene matches: 7. Germline loops: CDR1 MDHEN, CDR2 SYDVKM. CDR3 sequence reads: CASSWTGSGHEQYF. As DNA, the CDR3 is TGTGCCAGCAGTTGGACAGGGAGCGGTCACGAGCAGTACTTC.

The DNA of the CDR3 is TGTGCCAGCAGCTTATTTTGTCGGGTTGGGGTGGACGGGACAGGATGTACCTACGAGCAGTACTTC. Amino acids: CASSLFCRVGVDGTGCTYEQYF. The genes are TRBV7-3 and TRBJ2-7; 8 bases map to TRBD1. This CDR3 has 22 amino acids. Losses at the gene ends were 2 bases for V and 2 bases for J; bases not matched to a gene: 26. Germline CDR1 SGHTA, CDR2 FQGTGA.

The chain recombines TRBV5-4 with TRBJ1-4; D is unresolved. The germline CDR1 and CDR2 sequences are SGHNT and YYREEE (reference sequence). The CDR3 covers 13 residues. Trimming cost V 2 bases and J 3 bases, with 5 bases left between them. The CDR3 here is CASSLGANEKLFF. Here the CDR3 DNA reads TGTGCCAGCAGCTTAGGAGCTAATGAAAAACTGTTTTTT. The full variable domain, with the rest looked up from reference TRBV5-4 and TRBJ1-4, is ETGVTQSPTHLIKTRGQQVTLRCSSQSGHNTVSWYQQALGQGPQFIFQYYREEENGRGNFPPRFSGLQFPNYSSELNVNALELDDSALYLCASSLGANEKLFFGSGTQLSVL.

The count of this clone is one. This chain joins TRBV5-4 and TRBJ2-5, with D possibly TRBD2 on 6 matching bases. The CDR3 has 16 residues. Per the germline V gene, CDR1 is SGHNT and CDR2 is YYREEE (reference sequence). The ends were cut back, 4 bases at V and 0 bases at J, with 16 bases in the middle. The CDR3 spells CASSRGGAGHQETQYF. The CDR3 nucleotides are TGTGCCAGCAGCCGGGGTGGGGCGGGGCACCAAGAGACCCAGTACTTC.

The chain links TRBV4-1 to TRBJ1-5; D call uncertain. CDR3 length equals 15 residues. Trimming took off 0 bases at V and 5 bases at J, with 11 bases between the two ends. CDR1 MGHRA and CDR2 YSYEKL come from the germline V gene. The CDR3 here is CASSQDLQTYQPQHF. In DNA form, the CDR3 reads TGCGCCAGCAGCCAAGATCTTCAGACTTATCAGCCCCAGCATTTT.

The chain links TRBV4-2 to TRBJ2-5; 11 bases map to TRBD1. CDR3 length: 15 amino acids. Germline V gene sequence: CDR1 LGHNA, CDR2 YNFKEQ. V was pared by 4 bases and J by 11 bases, with 12 bases of the junction left unmatched. CDR3 sequence (DNA): TGTGCCAGCAGCCCGCGGGGACAGGGGGAATGGGAGCAGTACTTC. It specifies CASSPRGQGEWEQYF.

The chain links TRBV19 to TRBJ1-2, with D possibly TRBD1 on 5 matching bases. Germline V lookup: CDR1 LNHDA, CDR2 SQIVND (reference sequence). Trimming pared 3 bases from V and 2 bases from J, leaving 13 bases between. CDR3 length: 15 residues. Here the CDR3 DNA reads TGTGCCAGTAGTATCGGGCAAGGGGTCAACTATGGCTACACCTTC. Its translation is CASSIGQGVNYGYTF. Full variable domain (outside the CDR3, taken from reference TRBV19 and TRBJ1-2): DGGITQSPKYLFRKEGQNVTLSCEQNLNHDAMYWYRQDPGQGLRLIYYSQIVNDFQKGDIAEGYSVSREKKESFPLTVTSAQKNPTAFYLCASSIGQGVNYGYTFGSGTRLTVV.

The chain recombines TRBV6-5 with TRBJ1-5, with 8 bases aligning to TRBD1. J lost 4 bases, V lost 6 bases, and 2 bases had no gene match. Germline lookup yields CDR1 MNHEY and CDR2 SVGAGI. This CDR3 comprises 13 residues. Here the CDR3 DNA reads TGTGCCAGCAGAGGGACAGGTAATCAGCCCCAGCATTTT. This gives the protein CASRGTGNQPQHF.

This chain joins TRBV5-4 and TRBJ2-1; 7 bases map to TRBD2. The CDR3 consists of 15 residues. CDR1 is SGHNT, CDR2 YYREEE, per germline (reference sequence). V trimming: 0 bases; J trimming: 9 bases; junction bases outside the gene matches: 9. The CDR3 sequence is CASSLDGGSFGEQFF. Written as DNA, the CDR3 is TGTGCCAGCAGCTTGGATGGCGGGAGCTTCGGTGAGCAGTTCTTC.

The chain carries TRBV7-8 and TRBJ2-3; maybe TRBD2 (6 bases). The ends were cut back, 0 bases at V and 6 bases at J, with 16 bases in the middle. CDR3 length: 16 amino acids. Germline CDR1 reads SGHVS; CDR2 reads FQNEAQ. The CDR3 protein is CASSLATGAPGDTQYF. The CDR3 nucleotides are TGTGCCAGCAGCTTAGCGACGGGAGCCCCGGGTGATACGCAGTATTTT. The complete variable domain, with remaining parts taken from reference TRBV7-8 and TRBJ2-3, reads GAGVSQSPRYKVAKRGQDVALRCDPISGHVSLFWYQQALGQGPEFLTYFQNEAQLDKSGLPSDRFFAERPEGSVSTLKIQRTQQEDSAVYLCASSLATGAPGDTQYFGPGTRLTVL.

The V gene is TRBV5-1, the J gene TRBJ2-3; weak D call: TRBD2 (7 bases). V was cut by 3 bases and J by 1 base, with 24 bases left in between. The CDR3 is made up of 19 amino acids. Germline V gene lookup returns CDR1 SGHRS and CDR2 YFSETQ. CDR3: CASSYSRSGARGRTDTQYF. The CDR3 DNA follows: TGCGCCAGCAGCTACAGTAGGAGCGGGGCCCGGGGGCGCACAGATACGCAGTATTTT.

This clone was seen only a few times. J is TRBJ1-4 and V is TRBV4-1; the match to TRBD1 covers 8 bases. This CDR3 comprises 16 residues. With V trimmed by 2 bases and J by 7 bases, 9 bases remained unmatched. The germline CDR1 and CDR2 sequences are MGHRA and YSYEKL. CDR3 loop: CASSQLQGAPGEKLFF. The DNA for the CDR3 is TGCGCCAGCAGCCAACTCCAGGGGGCGCCTGGTGAAAAACTGTTTTTT.

V usage is TRBV18 and J usage is TRBJ2-7; 13 nucleotides agree with TRBD2. Germline CDR1 and CDR2: KGHSH and LQKENI. The V gene end was trimmed by 2 bases and the J gene end by 6 bases; junction bases not matched to a gene: 4. CDR3 length equals 15 residues. The CDR3 spells CASSPGLAGVGEQYF. CDR3 DNA: TGTGCCAGCTCACCAGGACTAGCGGGAGTCGGCGAGCAGTACTTC.

V and J are TRBV7-9 and TRBJ1-1; TRBD1 aligns across 11 bases. In germline, CDR1 is SEHNR, CDR2 FQNEAQ (reference sequence). The J segment lost 1 base and the V segment lost 5 bases, leaving 6 bases of the junction unmatched. The CDR3 is 16 residues long. The CDR3 loop is CASSRTGGAGNTEAFF. In nucleotides, the CDR3 is TGTGCCAGCAGCCGGACAGGGGGCGCGGGGAACACTGAAGCTTTCTTT.

The rearrangement joins TRBV27 to TRBJ1-5, with a possible D match to TRBD1 (5 bases). V was cut by 5 bases and J by 0 bases, with 11 bases left in between. CDR1 and CDR2 from the germline V gene are MNHEY and SMNVEV (reference sequence). The CDR3 loop spans 15 amino acids. As DNA, the CDR3 is TGTGCCAGCAGTAACCGGGGGTATAGCAATCAGCCCCAGCATTTT. This encodes CASSNRGYSNQPQHF.

The chain carries TRBV28 and TRBJ1-2; the D gene is possibly TRBD1 (5 bases). The ends were cut back, 6 bases at V and 3 bases at J, with 14 bases in the middle. Germline CDR1 MDHEN, CDR2 SYDVKM. The CDR3 spans 14 residues. The chain's CDR3 is CASSQGGGDYGYTF. The CDR3 DNA is TGTGCCAGCAGCCAAGGTGGAGGGGACTATGGCTACACCTTC.

V is TRBV6-1 and J is TRBJ1-3; 9 bases fit TRBD1. J was trimmed by 7 bases and V by 0 bases; bases with no gene match: 4. The CDR3 runs to 15 residues. The germline V gene has CDR1 MNHNS and CDR2 SASEGT. CDR3 sequence reads: CASSEAGTGFNTIYF. CDR3 nucleotide sequence: TGTGCCAGCAGTGAAGCCGGGACAGGGTTTAACACCATATATTTT.